The present T cell receptor (beta chain) was sequenced within a study of T cells in Graves' hyperthyroidism and ophthalmopathy. Germline CDR1 and CDR2: SGHRS and YFSETQ. The CDR3 runs to 16 residues. With V trimmed by 0 bases and J by 3 bases, 4 bases remained unmatched. This clonotype was seen many times. Amplification of TCR beta CDR3 regions was performed using RNA transcripts as template. The HTBI primer set was used in a first-round RT-PCR of the TCR CDR3. TCRdb re-called the multiplex PCR reads with MiXCR, one entry per CDR3 protein. The table records over 350,000 distinct CDR3 sequences, about 14% of them present only once.

Sequencing was done on a sample of blood. This sequence originates from a man aged 50 to 59 with Graves' ophthalmopathy. The rearrangement uses TRBV5-1 and TRBJ2-1, with 9 positions matching TRBD2. CDR3 in amino acids: CASSLVREGLYNEQFF. The CDR3, as DNA: TGCGCCAGCAGCTTGGTGCGGGAGGGCCTCTACAATGAGCAGTTCTTC.